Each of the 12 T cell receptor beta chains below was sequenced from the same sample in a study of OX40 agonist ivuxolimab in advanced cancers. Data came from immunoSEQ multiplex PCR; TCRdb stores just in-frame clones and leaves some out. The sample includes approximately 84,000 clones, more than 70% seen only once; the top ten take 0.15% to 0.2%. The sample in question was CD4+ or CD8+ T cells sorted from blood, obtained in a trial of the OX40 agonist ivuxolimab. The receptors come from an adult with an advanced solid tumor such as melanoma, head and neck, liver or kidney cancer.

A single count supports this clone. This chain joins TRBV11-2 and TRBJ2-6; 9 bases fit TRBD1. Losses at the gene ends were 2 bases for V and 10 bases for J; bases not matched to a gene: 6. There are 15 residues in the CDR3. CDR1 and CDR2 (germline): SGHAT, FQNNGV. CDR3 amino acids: CASSLPQTGGNVLTF. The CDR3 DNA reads TGTGCCAGCAGCTTACCGCAGACAGGGGGGAACGTCCTGACTTTC.

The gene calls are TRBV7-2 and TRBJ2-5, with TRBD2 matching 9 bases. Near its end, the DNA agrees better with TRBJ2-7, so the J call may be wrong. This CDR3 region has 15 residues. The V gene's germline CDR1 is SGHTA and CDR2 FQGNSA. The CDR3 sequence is CASSPSGGSSYEQYF. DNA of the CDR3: TGTGCCAGCAGCCCGAGCGGGGGGAGCTCCTACGAGCAGTACTTC.

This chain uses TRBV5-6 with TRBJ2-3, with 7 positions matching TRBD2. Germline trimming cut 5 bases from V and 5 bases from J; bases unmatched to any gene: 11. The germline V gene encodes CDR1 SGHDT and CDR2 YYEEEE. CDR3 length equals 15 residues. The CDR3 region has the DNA TGTGCCAGCAGTCCTCCCCCGGGGGGTGGAGATACGCAGTATTTT. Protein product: CASSPPPGGGDTQYF.

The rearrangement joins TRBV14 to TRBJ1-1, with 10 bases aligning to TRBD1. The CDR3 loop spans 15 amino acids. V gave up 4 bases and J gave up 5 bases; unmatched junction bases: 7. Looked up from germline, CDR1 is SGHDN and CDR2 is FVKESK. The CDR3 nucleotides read TGTGCCAGCAGCCTTAGACAGGGGGCGAGGACTGAAGCTTTCTTT. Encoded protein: CASSLRQGARTEAFF.

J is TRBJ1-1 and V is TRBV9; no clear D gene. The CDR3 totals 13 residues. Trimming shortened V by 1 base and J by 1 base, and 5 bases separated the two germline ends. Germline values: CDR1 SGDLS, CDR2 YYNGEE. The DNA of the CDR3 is TGTGCCAGCAGCGTAATGGGGAACACTGAAGCTTTCTTT. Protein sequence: CASSVMGNTEAFF.

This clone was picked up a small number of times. The CDR3 protein is CASSHQGAHEQYF. The CDR3 DNA reads as TGTGCCAGCAGTCATCAGGGGGCCCACGAGCAGTACTTC. The chain has TRBV27 and TRBJ2-7; 8 positions match TRBD1. The CDR3 has 13 residues. Trimming cost V 5 bases and J 5 bases; bases outside gene matches: 5. Germline CDR1 reads MNHEY; CDR2 reads SMNVEV (reference sequence).

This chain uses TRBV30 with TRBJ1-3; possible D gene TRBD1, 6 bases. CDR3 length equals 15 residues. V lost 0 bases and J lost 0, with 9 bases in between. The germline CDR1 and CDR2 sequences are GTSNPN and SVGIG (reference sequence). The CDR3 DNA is TGTGCCTGGAGTGTTGGACAGCGCTCTGGAAACACCATATATTTT. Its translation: CAWSVGQRSGNTIYF.

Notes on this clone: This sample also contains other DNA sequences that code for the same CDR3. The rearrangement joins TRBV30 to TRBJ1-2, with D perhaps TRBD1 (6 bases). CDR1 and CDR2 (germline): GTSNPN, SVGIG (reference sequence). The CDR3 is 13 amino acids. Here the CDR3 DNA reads TGTGCTTGGTACAGGGATCGACCTCGTGGCTACACCTTC. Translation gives CAWYRDRPRGYTF. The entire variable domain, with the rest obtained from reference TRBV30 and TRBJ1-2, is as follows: SQTIHQWPATLVQPVGSPLSLECTVEGTSNPNLYWYRQAAGRGLQLLFYSVGIGQISSEVPQNLSASRPQDRQFILSSKKLLLSDSGFYLCAWYRDRPRGYTFGSGTRLTVV.

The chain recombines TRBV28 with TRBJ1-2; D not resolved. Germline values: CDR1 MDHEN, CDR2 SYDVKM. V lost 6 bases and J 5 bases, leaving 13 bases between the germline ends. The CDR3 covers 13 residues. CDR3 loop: CASRTAGIYGYTF. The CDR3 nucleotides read TGTGCCAGCAGGACGGCGGGGATTTATGGCTACACCTTC.

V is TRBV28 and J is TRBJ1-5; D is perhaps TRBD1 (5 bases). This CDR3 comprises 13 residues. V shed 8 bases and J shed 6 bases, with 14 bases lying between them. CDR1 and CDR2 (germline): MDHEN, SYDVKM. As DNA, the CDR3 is TGTGCCAGCTCCTCAACGGGGGTTCAGCCCCAGCATTTT. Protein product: CASSSTGVQPQHF.

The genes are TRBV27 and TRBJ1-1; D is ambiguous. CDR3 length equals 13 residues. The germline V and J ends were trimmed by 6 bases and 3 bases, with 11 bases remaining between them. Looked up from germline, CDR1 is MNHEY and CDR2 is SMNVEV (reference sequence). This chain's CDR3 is CASSQREYTEAFF. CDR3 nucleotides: TGTGCCAGCAGCCAGAGGGAGTACACTGAAGCTTTCTTT.

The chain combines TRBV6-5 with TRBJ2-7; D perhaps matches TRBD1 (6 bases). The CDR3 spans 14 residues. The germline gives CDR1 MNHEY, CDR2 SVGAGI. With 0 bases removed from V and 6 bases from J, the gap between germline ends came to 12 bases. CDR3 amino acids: CASSYSSSRGEQYF. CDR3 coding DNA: TGTGCCAGCAGTTACTCTTCAAGCAGGGGCGAGCAGTACTTC.